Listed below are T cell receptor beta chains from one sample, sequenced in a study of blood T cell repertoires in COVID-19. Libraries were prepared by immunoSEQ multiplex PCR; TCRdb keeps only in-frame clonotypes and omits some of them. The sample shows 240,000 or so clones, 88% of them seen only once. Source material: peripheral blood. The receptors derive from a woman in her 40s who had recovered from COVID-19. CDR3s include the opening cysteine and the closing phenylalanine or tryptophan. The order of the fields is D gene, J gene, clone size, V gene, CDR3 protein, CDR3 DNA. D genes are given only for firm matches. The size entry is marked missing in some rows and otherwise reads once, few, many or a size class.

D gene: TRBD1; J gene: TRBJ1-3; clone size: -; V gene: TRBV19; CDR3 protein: CASTPTTGVSGNTIYF; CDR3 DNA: TGTGCCAGTACTCCGACGACAGGGGTGAGTGGAAACACCATATATTTT
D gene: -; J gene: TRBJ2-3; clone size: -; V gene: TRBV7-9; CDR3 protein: CASSLVARVDTQYF; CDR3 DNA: TGTGCCAGCAGCTTAGTGGCTCGGGTGGATACGCAGTATTTT
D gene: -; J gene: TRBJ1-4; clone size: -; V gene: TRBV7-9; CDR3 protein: CASSSHGGMGEKLFF; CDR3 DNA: TGTGCCAGCAGCTCCCATGGGGGGATGGGGGAAAAACTGTTTTTT
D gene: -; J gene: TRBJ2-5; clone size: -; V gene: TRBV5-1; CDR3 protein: CASSLAGGKETQYF; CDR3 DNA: TGCGCCAGCAGCTTGGCGGGTGGAAAAGAGACCCAGTACTTC
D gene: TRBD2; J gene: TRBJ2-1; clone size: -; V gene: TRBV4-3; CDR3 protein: CASSQDDPRVAGGGNEQFF; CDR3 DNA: TGCGCCAGCAGCCAAGATGACCCGCGTGTAGCGGGAGGCGGCAATGAGCAGTTCTTC
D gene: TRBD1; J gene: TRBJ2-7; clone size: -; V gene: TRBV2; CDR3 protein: CASMGDRGNEQYF; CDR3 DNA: TGTGCCAGCATGGGGGACAGGGGGAACGAGCAGTACTTC
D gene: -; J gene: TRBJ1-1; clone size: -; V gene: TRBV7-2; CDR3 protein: CASNPSGRVGTEAFF; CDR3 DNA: TGTGCCAGCAACCCATCGGGCAGGGTGGGCACTGAAGCTTTCTTT
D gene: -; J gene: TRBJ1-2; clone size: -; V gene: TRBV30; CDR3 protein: CAWSPDRIYGYTF; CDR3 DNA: TGTGCCTGGAGTCCTGACAGGATCTATGGCTACACCTTC
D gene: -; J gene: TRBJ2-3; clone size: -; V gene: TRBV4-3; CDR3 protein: CASSQGGRTDTQYF; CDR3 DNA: TGCGCCAGCAGCCAAGGCGGCCGCACAGATACGCAGTATTTT
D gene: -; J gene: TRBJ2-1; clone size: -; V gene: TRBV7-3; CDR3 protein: CASSPRGAAHPEFF; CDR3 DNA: TGTGCCAGCAGCCCCAGGGGGGCGGCACACCCCGAGTTCTTC
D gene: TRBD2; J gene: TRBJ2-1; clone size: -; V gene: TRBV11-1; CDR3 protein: CASSFRLAVGNNEQFF; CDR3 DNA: TGTGCCAGCAGCTTCCGACTAGCGGTGGGGAACAATGAGCAGTTCTTC
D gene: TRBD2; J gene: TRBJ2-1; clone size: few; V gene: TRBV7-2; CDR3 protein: CASSPSGDSYNEQFF; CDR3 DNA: TGTGCCAGCAGCCCGAGCGGGGACTCCTACAATGAGCAGTTCTTC
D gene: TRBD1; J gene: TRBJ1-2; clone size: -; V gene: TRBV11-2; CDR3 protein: CASSRDRPYGYTF; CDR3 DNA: TGTGCCAGCAGCCGGGACAGACCCTATGGCTACACCTTC
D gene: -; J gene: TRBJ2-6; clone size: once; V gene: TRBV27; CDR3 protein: CASSPRAGSGANVLTF; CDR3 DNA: TGTGCCAGCAGTCCCCGGGCAGGGTCTGGGGCCAACGTCCTGACTTTC
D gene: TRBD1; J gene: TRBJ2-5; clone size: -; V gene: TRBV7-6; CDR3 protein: CASSPGGQGGETQYF; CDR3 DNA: TGTGCCAGCAGCCCCGGTGGACAGGGCGGGGAGACCCAGTACTTC
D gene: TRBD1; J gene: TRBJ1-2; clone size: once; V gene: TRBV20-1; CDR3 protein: CRTTGVYGYTF; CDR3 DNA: TGCAGGACCACAGGGGTTTATGGCTACACCTTC
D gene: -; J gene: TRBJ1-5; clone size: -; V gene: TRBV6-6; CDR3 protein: CASRQDTVNQPQHF; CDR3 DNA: TGTGCCAGCCGTCAGGACACGGTCAATCAGCCCCAGCATTTT
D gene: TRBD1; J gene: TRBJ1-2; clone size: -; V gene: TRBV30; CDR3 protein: CAWSRQGYGYTF; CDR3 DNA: TGTGCCTGGTCCAGACAGGGTTATGGCTACACCTTC
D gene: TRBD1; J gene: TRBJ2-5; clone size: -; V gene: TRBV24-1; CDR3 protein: CATSDLPLTGVETQYF; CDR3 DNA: TGTGCCACCAGTGATTTGCCCTTAACAGGGGTGGAGACCCAGTACTTC
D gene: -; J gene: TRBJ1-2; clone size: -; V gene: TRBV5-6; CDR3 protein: CASSLGPAGRGYGYTF; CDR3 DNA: TGTGCCAGCAGCTTGGGACCCGCAGGTCGGGGCTATGGCTACACCTTC
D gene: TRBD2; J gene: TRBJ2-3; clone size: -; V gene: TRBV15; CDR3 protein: CATATGLASDTQYF; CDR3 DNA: TGTGCCACCGCCACCGGACTAGCGTCTGATACGCAGTATTTT
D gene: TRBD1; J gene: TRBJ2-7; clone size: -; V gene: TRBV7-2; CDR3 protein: CASSSGQGAYEQYF; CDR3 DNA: TGTGCCAGCAGCTCAGGACAGGGGGCCTACGAGCAGTACTTC
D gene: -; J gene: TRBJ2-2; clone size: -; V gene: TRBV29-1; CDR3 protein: CSSPELFF; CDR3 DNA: TGCAGTTCTCCGGAGCTGTTTTTT
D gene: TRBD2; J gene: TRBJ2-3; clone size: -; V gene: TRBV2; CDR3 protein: CASSPGLAGTDTQYF; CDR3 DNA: TGTGCCAGCAGCCCCGGACTAGCGGGCACAGATACGCAGTATTTT
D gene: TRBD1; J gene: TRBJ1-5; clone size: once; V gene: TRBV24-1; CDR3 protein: CATSGTDRGWFQPQHF; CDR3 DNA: TGTGCCACCAGTGGGACTGACAGGGGATGGTTCCAGCCCCAGCATTTT
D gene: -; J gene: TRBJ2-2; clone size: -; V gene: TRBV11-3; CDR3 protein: CASSLRQATPNTGELFF; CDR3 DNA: TGTGCCAGCAGCTTGCGACAGGCCACACCGAACACCGGGGAGCTGTTTTTT
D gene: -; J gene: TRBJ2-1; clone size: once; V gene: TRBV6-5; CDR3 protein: CASSSVSGYNEQFF; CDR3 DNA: TGTGCCAGCAGTTCGGTTAGCGGATACAATGAGCAGTTCTTC
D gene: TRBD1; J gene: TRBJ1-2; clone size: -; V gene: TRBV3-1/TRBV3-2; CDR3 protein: CASSQQQGVEYGYTF; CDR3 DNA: TGTGCCAGCAGCCAACAACAGGGGGTGGAGTATGGCTACACCTTC
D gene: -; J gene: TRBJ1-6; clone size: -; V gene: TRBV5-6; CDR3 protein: CASSYSGRVPLPGDSPLHF; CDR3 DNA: TGTGCCAGCAGCTACTCCGGGAGGGTACCACTACCTGGGGATTCACCCCTCCACTTT
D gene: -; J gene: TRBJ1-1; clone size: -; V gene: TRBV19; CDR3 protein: CASSPQGGGLNTEAFF; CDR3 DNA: TGTGCCAGTAGTCCCCAGGGTGGGGGCCTGAACACTGAAGCTTTCTTT
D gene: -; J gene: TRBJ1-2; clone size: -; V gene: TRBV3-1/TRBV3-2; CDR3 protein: CASKREGMPEDYGYTF; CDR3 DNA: TGTGCCAGCAAGAGGGAGGGGATGCCCGAGGACTATGGCTACACCTTC
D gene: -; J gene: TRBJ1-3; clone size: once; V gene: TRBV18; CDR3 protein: CASSSVGGLDSGNTIYF; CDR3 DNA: TGTGCCAGCTCGTCGGTGGGTGGGCTGGACTCTGGAAACACCATATATTTT
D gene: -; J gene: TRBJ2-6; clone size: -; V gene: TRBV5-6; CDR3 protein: CASSLGSRAGANVLTF; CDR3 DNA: TGTGCCAGCAGCTTGGGGAGCCGGGCTGGGGCCAACGTCCTGACTTTC
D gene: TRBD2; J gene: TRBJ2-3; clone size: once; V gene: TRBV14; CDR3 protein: CASSQGLGGSGDTQYF; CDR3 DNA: TGTGCCAGCAGCCAAGGTTTAGGCGGGAGCGGAGATACGCAGTATTTT
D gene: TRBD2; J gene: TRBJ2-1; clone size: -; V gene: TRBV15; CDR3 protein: CATSRGLGRESSYNEQFF; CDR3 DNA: TGTGCCACCAGCAGAGGGTTGGGGCGGGAGAGCTCCTACAATGAGCAGTTCTTC
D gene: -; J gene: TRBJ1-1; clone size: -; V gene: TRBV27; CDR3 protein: CASSPGGWEAFF; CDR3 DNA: TGTGCCAGCAGTCCGGGGGGTTGGGAAGCTTTCTTT
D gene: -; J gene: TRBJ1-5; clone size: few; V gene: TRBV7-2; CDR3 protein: CASSSPPRAGASNQPQHF; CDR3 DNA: TGTGCCAGCAGCTCCCCCCCTCGGGCGGGAGCTAGCAATCAGCCCCAGCATTTT
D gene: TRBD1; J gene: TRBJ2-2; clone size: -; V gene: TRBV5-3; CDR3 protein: CARSPGTGEGPGELFF; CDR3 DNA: TGTGCCAGAAGCCCCGGGACAGGGGAGGGTCCCGGGGAGCTGTTTTTT
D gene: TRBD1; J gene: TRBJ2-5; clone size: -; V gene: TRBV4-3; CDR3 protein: CASSQAGTGRETQYF; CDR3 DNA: TGCGCCAGCAGCCAGGCCGGGACAGGGCGAGAGACCCAGTACTTC
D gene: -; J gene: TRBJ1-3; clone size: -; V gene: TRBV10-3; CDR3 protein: CAISASPISGNTIYF; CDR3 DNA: TGTGCCATCAGCGCCTCCCCTATCTCTGGAAACACCATATATTTT
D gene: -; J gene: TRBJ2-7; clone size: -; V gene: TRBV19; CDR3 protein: CASSVGQQYEQYF; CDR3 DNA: TGTGCCAGTTCCGTTGGGCAGCAATACGAGCAGTACTTC
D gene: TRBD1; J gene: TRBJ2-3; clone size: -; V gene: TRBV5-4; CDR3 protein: CASSLLDRGHTQYF; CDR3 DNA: TGTGCCAGCAGCTTGTTGGACAGGGGGCATACGCAGTATTTT
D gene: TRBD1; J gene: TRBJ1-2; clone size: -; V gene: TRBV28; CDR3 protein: CASSQSDRAGGYTF; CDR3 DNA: TGTGCCAGCAGCCAATCGGACAGGGCTGGAGGCTACACCTTC
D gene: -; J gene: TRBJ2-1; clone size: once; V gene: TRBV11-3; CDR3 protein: CASSLGGTRSYNEQFF; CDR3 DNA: TGTGCCAGCAGCTTAGGAGGGACTCGCTCCTACAATGAGCAGTTCTTC
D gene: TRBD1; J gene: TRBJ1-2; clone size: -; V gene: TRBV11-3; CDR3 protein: CASSPGTDYGYTF; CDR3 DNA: TGTGCCAGCAGCCCAGGGACAGACTATGGCTACACCTTC
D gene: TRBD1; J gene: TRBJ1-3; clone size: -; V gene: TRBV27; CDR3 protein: CASSHIRQGPGSGNTIYF; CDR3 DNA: TGTGCCAGCAGTCATATCCGACAGGGGCCCGGATCTGGAAACACCATATATTTT
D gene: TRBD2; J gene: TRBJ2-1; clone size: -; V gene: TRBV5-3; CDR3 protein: CARSSRLAAYNEQFF; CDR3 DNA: TGTGCCAGAAGCTCCCGACTAGCAGCCTACAATGAGCAGTTCTTC
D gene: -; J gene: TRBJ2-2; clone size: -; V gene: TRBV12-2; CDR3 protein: CASRLFGRGRGDTGELFF; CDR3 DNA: TGTGCAAGTCGCTTATTTGGGCGGGGACGAGGGGACACCGGGGAGCTGTTTTTT
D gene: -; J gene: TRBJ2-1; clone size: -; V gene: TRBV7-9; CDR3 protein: CASTQSVEQFF; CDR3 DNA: TGTGCCAGCACCCAAAGCGTTGAGCAGTTCTTC
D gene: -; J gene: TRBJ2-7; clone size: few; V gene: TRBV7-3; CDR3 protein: CASSLRGSREQYF; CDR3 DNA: TGTGCCAGCAGCTTAAGGGGCAGTCGCGAGCAGTACTTC